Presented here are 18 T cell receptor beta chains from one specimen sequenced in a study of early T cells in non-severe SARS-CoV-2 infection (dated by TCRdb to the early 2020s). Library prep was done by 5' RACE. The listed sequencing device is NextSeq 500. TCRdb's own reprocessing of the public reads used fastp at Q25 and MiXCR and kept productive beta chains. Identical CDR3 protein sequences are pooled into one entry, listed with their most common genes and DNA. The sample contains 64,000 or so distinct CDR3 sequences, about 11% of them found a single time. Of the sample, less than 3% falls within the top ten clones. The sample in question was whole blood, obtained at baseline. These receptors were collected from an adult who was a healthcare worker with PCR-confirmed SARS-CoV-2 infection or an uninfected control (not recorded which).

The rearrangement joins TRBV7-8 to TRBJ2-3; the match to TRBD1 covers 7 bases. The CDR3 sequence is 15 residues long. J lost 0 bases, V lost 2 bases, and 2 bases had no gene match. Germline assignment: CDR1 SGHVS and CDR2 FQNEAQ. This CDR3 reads CASSLNRGSTDTQYF. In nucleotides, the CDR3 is TGTGCCAGCAGCTTAAACAGGGGCAGCACAGATACGCAGTATTTT. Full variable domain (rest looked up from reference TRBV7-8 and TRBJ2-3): GAGVSQSPRYKVAKRGQDVALRCDPISGHVSLFWYQQALGQGPEFLTYFQNEAQLDKSGLPSDRFFAERPEGSVSTLKIQRTQQEDSAVYLCASSLNRGSTDTQYFGPGTRLTVL.

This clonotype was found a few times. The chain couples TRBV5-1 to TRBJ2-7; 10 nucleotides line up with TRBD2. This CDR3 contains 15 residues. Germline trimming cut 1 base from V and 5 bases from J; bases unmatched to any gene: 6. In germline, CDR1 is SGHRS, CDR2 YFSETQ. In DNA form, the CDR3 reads TGCGCCAGCAGCTTGCCGGGACTAGCGATCCACGAGCAGTACTTC. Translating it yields CASSLPGLAIHEQYF.

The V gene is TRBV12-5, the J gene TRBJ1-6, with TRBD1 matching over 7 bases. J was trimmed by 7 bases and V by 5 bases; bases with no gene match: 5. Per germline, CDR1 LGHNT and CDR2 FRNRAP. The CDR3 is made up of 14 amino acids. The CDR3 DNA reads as TGTGCTAGTGGTGACGGGACAGCCAATTCACCCCTCCACTTT. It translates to CASGDGTANSPLHF.

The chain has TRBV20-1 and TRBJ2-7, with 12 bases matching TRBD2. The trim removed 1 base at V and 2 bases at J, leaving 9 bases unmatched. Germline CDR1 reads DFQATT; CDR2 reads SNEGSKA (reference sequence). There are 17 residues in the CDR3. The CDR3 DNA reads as TGCAGTGCTAGAGCCACCCTCACTAGCGGGGGGACCTACGAGCAGTACTTC. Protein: CSARATLTSGGTYEQYF.

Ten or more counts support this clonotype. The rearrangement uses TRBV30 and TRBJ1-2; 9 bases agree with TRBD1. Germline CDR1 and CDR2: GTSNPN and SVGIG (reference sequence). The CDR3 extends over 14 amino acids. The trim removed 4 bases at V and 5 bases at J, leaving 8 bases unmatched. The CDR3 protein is CAWTMGDREYGYTF. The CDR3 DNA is TGTGCCTGGACTATGGGGGACAGGGAGTATGGCTACACCTTC. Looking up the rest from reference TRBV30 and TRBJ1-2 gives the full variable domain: SQTIHQWPATLVQPVGSPLSLECTVEGTSNPNLYWYRQAAGRGLQLLFYSVGIGQISSEVPQNLSASRPQDRQFILSSKKLLLSDSGFYLCAWTMGDREYGYTFGSGTRLTVV.

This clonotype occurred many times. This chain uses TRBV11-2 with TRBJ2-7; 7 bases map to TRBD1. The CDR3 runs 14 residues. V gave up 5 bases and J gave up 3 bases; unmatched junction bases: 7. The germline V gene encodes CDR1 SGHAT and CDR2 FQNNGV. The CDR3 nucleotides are TGTGCCAGCAGCCCCCCGACAGGGATCTACGAGCAGTACTTC. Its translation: CASSPPTGIYEQYF.

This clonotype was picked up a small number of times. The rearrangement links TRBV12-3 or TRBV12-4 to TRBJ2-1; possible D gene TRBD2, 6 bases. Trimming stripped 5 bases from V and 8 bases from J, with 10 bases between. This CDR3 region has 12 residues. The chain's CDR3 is CASSTLAYEQFF. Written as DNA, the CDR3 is TGTGCCAGCAGTACACTAGCCTATGAGCAGTTCTTC.

This CDR3 reads CASSVGQGTYEQYF. The CDR3 DNA follows: TGTGCCAGCAGCGTAGGCCAGGGGACCTACGAGCAGTACTTC. The genes are TRBV9 and TRBJ2-7, with a possible D match to TRBD1 (6 bases). Germline V gives CDR1 SGDLS, CDR2 YYNGEE. The CDR3 covers 14 residues. V was clipped by 0 bases and J by 2 bases, with 9 bases between them.

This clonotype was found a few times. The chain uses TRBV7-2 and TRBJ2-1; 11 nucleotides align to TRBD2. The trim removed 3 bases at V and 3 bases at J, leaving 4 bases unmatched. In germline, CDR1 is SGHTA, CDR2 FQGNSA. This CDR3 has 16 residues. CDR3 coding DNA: TGTGCCAGCAGCTTGAAACTAGCGGGGGACTACAATGAGCAGTTCTTC. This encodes CASSLKLAGDYNEQFF.

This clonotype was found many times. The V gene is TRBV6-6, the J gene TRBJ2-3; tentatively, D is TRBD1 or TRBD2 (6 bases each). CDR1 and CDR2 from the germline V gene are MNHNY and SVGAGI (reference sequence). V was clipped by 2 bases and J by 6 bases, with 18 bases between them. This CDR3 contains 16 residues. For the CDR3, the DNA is TGTGCCAGCAGTTACGCCCCGGGGGCCCCCTCGGATACGCAGTATTTT. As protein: CASSYAPGAPSDTQYF.

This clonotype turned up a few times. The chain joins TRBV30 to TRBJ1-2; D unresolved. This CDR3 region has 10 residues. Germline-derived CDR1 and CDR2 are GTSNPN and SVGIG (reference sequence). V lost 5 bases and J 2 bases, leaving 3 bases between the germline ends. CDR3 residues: CAWGNYGYTF. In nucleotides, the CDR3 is TGTGCCTGGGGAAACTATGGCTACACCTTC.

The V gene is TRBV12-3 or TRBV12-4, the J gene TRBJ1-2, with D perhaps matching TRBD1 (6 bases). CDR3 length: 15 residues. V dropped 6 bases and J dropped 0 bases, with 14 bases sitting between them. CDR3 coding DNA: TGTGCCAGCAGCCCAGGGGCGGTCGCTAACTATGGCTACACCTTC. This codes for CASSPGAVANYGYTF.

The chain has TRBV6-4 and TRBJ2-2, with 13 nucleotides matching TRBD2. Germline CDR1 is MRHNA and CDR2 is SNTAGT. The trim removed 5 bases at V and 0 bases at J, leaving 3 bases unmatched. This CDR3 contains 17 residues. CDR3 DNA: TGTGCCAGCAGTTGGACTAGCGGGGGAGCGAACACCGGGGAGCTGTTTTTT. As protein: CASSWTSGGANTGELFF.

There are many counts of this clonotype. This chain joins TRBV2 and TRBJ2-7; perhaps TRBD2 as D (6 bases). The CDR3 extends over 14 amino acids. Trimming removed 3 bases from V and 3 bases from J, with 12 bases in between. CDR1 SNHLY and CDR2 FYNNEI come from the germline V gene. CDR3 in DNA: TGTGCCAGCAGTGATGCAGGGCGGGACTACGAGCAGTACTTC. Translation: CASSDAGRDYEQYF.

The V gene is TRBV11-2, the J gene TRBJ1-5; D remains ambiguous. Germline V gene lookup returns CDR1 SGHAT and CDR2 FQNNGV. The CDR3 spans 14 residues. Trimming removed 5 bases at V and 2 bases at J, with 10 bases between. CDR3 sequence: CASSPRSRNQPQHF. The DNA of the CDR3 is TGTGCCAGCAGCCCGAGGTCGCGCAATCAGCCCCAGCATTTT.

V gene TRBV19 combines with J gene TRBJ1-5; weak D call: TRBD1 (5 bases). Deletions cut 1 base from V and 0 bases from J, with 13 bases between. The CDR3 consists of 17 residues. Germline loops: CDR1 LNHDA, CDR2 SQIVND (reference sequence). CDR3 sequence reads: CASSIAPPGHSNQPQHF. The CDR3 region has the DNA TGTGCCAGTAGTATAGCCCCCCCAGGGCATAGCAATCAGCCCCAGCATTTT.

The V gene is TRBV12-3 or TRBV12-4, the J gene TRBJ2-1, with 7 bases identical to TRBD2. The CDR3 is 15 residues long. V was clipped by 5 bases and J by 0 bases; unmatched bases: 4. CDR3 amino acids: CASSRGVSSYNEQFF. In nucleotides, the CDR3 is TGTGCCAGCAGTCGGGGGGTAAGCTCCTACAATGAGCAGTTCTTC.

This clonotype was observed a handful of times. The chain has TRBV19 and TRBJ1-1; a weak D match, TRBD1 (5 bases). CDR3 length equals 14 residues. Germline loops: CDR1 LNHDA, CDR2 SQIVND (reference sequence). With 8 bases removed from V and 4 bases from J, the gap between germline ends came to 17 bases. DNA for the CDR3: TGTGCCAGTTCTCCAGGGTTTTCGGGCACTGAAGCTTTCTTT. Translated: CASSPGFSGTEAFF.